This TCR beta chain was recorded in a study of blood T cell repertoires in COVID-19. Here immunoSEQ multiplex PCR was the method, and the copy in TCRdb shows in-frame clones only, minus some. The sample has about 81,000 clones, under 85% seen once. The sequence was obtained from a human donor in a cohort sampled during active COVID-19. Sequencing used peripheral blood.

CDR3 bases: TGTGCCAGCAGCGGTCGGGACTCCTCCTACGAGCAGTACTTC. Its protein product is CASSGRDSSYEQYF. The J gene is TRBJ2-7, the V gene TRBV3-1 (or the pseudogene TRBV3-2), with D maybe TRBD2 (6 bases). Germline V CDR1 and CDR2: LGHDT, YNNKEL (reference sequence). Trimming pared 5 bases from V and 0 bases from J, leaving 11 bases between. The CDR3 runs 14 residues.